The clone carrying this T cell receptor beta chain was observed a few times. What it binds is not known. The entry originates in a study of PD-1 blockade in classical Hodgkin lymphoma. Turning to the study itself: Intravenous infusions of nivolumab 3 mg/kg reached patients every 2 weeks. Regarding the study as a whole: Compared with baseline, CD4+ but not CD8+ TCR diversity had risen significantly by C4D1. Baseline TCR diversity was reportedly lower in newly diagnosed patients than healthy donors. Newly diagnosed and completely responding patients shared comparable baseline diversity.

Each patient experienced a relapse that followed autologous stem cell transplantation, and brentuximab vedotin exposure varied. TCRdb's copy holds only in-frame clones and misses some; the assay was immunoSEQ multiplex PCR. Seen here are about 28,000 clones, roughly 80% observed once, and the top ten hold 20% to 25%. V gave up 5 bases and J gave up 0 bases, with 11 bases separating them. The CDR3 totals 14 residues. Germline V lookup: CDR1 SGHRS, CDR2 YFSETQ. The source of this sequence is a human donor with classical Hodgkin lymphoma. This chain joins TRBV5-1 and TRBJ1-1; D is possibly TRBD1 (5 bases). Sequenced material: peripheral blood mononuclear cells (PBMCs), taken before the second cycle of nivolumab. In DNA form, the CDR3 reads TGCGCCAGCAGTAAAGGGGACGTGAACACTGAAGCTTTCTTT. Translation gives CASSKGDVNTEAFF.